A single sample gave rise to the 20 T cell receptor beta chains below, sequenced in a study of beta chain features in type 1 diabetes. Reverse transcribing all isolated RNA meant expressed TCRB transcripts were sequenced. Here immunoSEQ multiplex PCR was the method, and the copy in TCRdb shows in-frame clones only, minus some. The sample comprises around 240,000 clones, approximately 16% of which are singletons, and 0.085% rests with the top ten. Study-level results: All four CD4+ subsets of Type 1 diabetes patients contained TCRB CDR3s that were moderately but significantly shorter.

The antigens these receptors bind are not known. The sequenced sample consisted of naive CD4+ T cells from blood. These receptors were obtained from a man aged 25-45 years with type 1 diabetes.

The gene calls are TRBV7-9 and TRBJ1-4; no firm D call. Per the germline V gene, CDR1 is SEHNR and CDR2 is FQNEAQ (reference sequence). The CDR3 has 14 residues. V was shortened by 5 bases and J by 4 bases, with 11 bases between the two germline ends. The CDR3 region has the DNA TGTGCCAGCAGCCCGCTGGGAAATAATGAAAAACTGTTTTTT. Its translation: CASSPLGNNEKLFF.

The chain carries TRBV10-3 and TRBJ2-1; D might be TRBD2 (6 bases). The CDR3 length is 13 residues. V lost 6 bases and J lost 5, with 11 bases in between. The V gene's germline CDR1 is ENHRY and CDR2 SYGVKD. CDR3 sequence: CAISRDSNNEQFF. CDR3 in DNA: TGTGCCATCAGCAGGGACTCGAACAATGAGCAGTTCTTC.

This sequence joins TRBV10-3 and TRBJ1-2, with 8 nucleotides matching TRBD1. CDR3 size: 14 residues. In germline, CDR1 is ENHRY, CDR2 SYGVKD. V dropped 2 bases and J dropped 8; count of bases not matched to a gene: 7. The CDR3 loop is CAISEMDRAKGYTF. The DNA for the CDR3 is TGTGCCATCAGTGAGATGGACAGGGCAAAAGGCTACACCTTC.

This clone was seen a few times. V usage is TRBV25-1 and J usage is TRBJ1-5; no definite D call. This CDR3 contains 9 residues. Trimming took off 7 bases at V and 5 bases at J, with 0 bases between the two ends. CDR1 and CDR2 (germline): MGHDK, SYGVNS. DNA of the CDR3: TGTGCCAGCAATCAGCCCCAGCATTTT. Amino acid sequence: CASNQPQHF. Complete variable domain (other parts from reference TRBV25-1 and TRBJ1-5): EADIYQTPRYLVIGTGKKITLECSQTMGHDKMYWYQQDPGMELHLIHYSYGVNSTEKGDLSSESTVSRIRTEHFPLTLESARPSHTSQYLCASNQPQHFGDGTRLSIL.

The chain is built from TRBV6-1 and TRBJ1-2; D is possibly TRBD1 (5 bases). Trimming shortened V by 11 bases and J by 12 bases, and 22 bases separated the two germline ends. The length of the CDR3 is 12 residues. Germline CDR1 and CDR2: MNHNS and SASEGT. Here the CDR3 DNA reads TGTGCCTGCCGCCAGGGCATGGAAGGTGACACCTTC. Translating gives CACRQGMEGDTF.

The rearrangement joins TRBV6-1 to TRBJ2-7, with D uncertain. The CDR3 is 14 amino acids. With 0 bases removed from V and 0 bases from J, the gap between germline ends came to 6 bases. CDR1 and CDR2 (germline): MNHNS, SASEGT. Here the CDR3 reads CASSEAYDSYEQYF. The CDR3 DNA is TGTGCCAGCAGTGAAGCTTACGACTCCTACGAGCAGTACTTC.

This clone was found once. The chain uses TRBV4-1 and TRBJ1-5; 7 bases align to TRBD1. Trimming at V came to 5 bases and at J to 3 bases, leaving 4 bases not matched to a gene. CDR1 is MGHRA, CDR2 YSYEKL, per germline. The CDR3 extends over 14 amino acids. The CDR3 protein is CASSSGQVNQPQHF. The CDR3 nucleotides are TGCGCCAGCAGCTCCGGACAGGTCAATCAGCCCCAGCATTTT.

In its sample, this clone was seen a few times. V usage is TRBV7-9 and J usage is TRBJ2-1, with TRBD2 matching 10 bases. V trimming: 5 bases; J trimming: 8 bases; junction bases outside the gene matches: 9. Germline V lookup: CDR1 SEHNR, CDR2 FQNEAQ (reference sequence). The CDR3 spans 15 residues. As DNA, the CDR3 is TGTGCCAGCAGCCCCCCTAGCGGGAGAAGCGATGAGCAGTTCTTC. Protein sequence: CASSPPSGRSDEQFF.

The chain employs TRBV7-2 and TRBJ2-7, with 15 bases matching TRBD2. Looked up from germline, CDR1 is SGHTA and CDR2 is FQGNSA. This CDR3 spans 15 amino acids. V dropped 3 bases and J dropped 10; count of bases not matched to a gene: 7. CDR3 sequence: CASSFSPGLAGGQYF. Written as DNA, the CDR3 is TGTGCCAGCAGCTTCTCCCCGGGACTAGCGGGAGGACAGTACTTC.

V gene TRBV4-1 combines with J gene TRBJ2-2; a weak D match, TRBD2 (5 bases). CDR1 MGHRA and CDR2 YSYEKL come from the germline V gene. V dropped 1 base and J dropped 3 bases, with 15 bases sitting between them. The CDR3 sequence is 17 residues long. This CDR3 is CASSQVSGLADTGELFF. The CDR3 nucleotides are TGCGCCAGCAGCCAAGTTTCCGGGCTAGCAGACACCGGGGAGCTGTTTTTT.

The DNA for the CDR3 is TGTGCCAGCAGCTCCATAATCCTCAAAAGCTACAATGAGCAGTTCTTC. It encodes CASSSIILKSYNEQFF. The genes are TRBV5-4 and TRBJ2-1; D is ambiguous. Germline lookup yields CDR1 SGHNT and CDR2 YYREEE (reference sequence). The CDR3 length is 16 residues. V lost 3 bases and J 3 bases, leaving 16 bases between the germline ends.

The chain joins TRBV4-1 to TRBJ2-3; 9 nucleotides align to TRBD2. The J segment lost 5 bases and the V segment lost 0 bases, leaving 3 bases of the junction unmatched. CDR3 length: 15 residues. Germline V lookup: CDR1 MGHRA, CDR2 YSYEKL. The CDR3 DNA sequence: TGCGCCAGCAGCCAAGAGGTTAGCGGGAGAGATACGCAGTATTTT. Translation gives CASSQEVSGRDTQYF.

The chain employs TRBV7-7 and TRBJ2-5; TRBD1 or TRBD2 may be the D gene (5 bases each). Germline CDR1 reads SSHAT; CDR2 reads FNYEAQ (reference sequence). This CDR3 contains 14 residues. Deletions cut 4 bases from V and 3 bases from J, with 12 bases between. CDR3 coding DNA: TGTGCCAGCAGCTCGGGACCGACTAAAGAGACCCAGTACTTC. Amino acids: CASSSGPTKETQYF.

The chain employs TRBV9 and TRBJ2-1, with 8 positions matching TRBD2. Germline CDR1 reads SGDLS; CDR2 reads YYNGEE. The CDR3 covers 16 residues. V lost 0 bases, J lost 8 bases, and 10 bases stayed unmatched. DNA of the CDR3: TGTGCCAGCAGCGTAGCCCTAGGACTAGCAGAGGATGAGCAGTTCTTC. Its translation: CASSVALGLAEDEQFF. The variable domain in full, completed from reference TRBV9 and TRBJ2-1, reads DSGVTQTPKHLITATGQRVTLRCSPRSGDLSVYWYQQSLDQGLQFLIQYYNGEERAKGNILERFSAQQFPDLHSELNLSSLELGDSALYFCASSVALGLAEDEQFFGPGTRLTVL.

CDR3 loop: CASSAGQGWNQPQHF. In nucleotides, the CDR3 is TGTGCCAGCAGCGCCGGACAGGGGTGGAATCAGCCCCAGCATTTT. The chain links TRBV9 to TRBJ1-5; 9 positions agree with TRBD1. From germline, CDR1 is SGDLS and CDR2 YYNGEE. V was clipped by 3 bases and J by 4 bases; unmatched bases: 5. This CDR3 is 15 amino acids long.

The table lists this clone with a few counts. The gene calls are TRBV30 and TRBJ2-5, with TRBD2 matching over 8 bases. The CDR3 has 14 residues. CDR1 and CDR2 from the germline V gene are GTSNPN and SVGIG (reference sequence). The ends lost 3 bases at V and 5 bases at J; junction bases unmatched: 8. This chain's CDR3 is CAWRQAGGGETQYF. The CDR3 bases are TGTGCCTGGAGGCAGGCGGGAGGAGGGGAGACCCAGTACTTC.

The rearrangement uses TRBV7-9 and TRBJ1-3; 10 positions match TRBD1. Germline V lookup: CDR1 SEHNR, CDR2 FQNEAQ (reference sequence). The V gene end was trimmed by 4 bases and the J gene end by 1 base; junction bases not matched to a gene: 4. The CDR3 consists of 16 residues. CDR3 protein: CASSSWGQGSGNTIYF. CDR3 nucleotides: TGTGCCAGCAGCTCTTGGGGACAGGGGTCTGGAAACACCATATATTTT.

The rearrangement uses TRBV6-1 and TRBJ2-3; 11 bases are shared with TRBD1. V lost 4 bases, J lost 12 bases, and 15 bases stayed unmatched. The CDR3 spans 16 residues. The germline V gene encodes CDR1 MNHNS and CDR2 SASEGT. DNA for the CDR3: TGTGCCAGCAGTGTACTGGGGACAGGGGGGGAGACCAGCCAGTATTTT. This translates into CASSVLGTGGETSQYF.

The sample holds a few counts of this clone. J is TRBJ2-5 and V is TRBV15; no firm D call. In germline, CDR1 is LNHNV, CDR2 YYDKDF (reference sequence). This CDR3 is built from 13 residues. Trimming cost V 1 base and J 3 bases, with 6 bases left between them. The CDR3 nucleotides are TGTGCCACCAGCAGAGGTGGGAAAGAGACCCAGTACTTC. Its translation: CATSRGGKETQYF.

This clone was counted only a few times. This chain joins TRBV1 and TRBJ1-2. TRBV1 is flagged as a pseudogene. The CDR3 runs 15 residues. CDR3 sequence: CTSSQDLTAKNGYTF. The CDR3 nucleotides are TGCACCAGCAGCCAAGACCTGACCGCGAAAAATGGCTACACCTTC.